The clone carrying this T cell receptor (beta chain) was detected many times. The entry originates in a study of early T cells in non-severe SARS-CoV-2 infection. Study summary: RNA in bulk from unsorted whole blood was sequenced, and chains were unpaired.

Researchers tagged individual cDNA molecules with unique molecular identifiers. TCRdb passed the 5' RACE reads through MiXCR, listing each CDR3 protein once. This repertoire shows 25,000 to 40,000 distinct CDR3 sequences, 4% to 5% found once; its top ten account for roughly 7.7%. Unmatched junction bases numbered 3, after V lost 5 bases and J lost 3 bases. CDR1 and CDR2 from the germline V gene are SEHNR and FQNEAQ (reference sequence). The CDR3 spans 13 residues. The sequence was collected from an adult who was a healthcare worker with PCR-confirmed SARS-CoV-2 infection or an uninfected control (not recorded which). The chain joins TRBV7-9 to TRBJ1-1; 7 bases fit TRBD1. The specimen was whole blood. CDR3 protein: CASSRDRDTEAFF. The CDR3 DNA sequence: TGTGCCAGCAGCCGCGACAGGGACACTGAAGCTTTCTTT.